This is a list of T cell receptor beta chains from one sample in a study of OX40 agonist ivuxolimab in advanced cancers. Here immunoSEQ multiplex PCR was the method, and the copy in TCRdb shows in-frame clones only, minus some. Of 65,000 to 95,000 clones listed, 90% to 95% were seen once; the top ten hold about 2.3%. The specimen comprised CD4+ or CD8+ T cells sorted from blood, sampled in a trial of the OX40 agonist ivuxolimab. These receptors came from an adult with an advanced solid tumor such as melanoma, head and neck, liver or kidney cancer. Both conserved end residues are part of each CDR3. D genes are given only for firm matches. Clone size is given for some rows only: seen once, a few or many times, or a class if the clone is expanded.

d_gene: TRBD1; j_gene: TRBJ2-7; v_gene: TRBV6-1; abundance: once; CDR3nt: TGTGCCAGTAAGGACAGGGGGCTCAACGAGCAGTACTTC; CDR3aa: CASKDRGLNEQYF
d_gene: TRBD1; j_gene: TRBJ1-4; v_gene: TRBV19; abundance: NA; CDR3nt: TGTGCCAGTAGGAACAGGGGACTTGGGGAAAAACTGTTTTTT; CDR3aa: CASRNRGLGEKLFF
d_gene: NA; j_gene: TRBJ1-1; v_gene: TRBV7-2; abundance: once; CDR3nt: TGTGCCAGCAGCTTAGGGCAGGGCACTGAAGCTTTCTTT; CDR3aa: CASSLGQGTEAFF
d_gene: NA; j_gene: TRBJ2-3; v_gene: TRBV19; abundance: once; CDR3nt: TGTGCCAGTAGTTTGGGGATTTCAGATACGCAGTATTTT; CDR3aa: CASSLGISDTQYF
d_gene: NA; j_gene: TRBJ2-7; v_gene: TRBV5-1; abundance: NA; CDR3nt: TGCGCCAGCAGCTTGGAGGGCGAGCAGTACTTC; CDR3aa: CASSLEGEQYF
d_gene: NA; j_gene: TRBJ2-1; v_gene: TRBV5-1; abundance: NA; CDR3nt: TGCGCCAGCAGCTCGACAGCAACCAATGAGCAGTTCTTC; CDR3aa: CASSSTATNEQFF
d_gene: NA; j_gene: TRBJ2-3; v_gene: TRBV11-2; abundance: NA; CDR3nt: TGTGCCAGCAGCTTAGAGCGGGCGGGGCGCGATACGCAGTATTTT; CDR3aa: CASSLERAGRDTQYF
d_gene: NA; j_gene: TRBJ2-1; v_gene: TRBV28; abundance: NA; CDR3nt: TGTGCCAGCAGATCGAGCGGGCCTTCCTACAATGAGCAGTTCTTC; CDR3aa: CASRSSGPSYNEQFF
d_gene: NA; j_gene: TRBJ2-7; v_gene: TRBV5-4; abundance: NA; CDR3nt: TGTGCCAGCAGCTTGGATCAGGGCCGGACCTACGAGCAGTACTTC; CDR3aa: CASSLDQGRTYEQYF
d_gene: NA; j_gene: TRBJ1-6; v_gene: TRBV2; abundance: NA; CDR3nt: TGTGCCAGCATCAGGGACGTTCGAGATAATTCACCCCTCCACTTT; CDR3aa: CASIRDVRDNSPLHF
d_gene: TRBD1; j_gene: TRBJ2-7; v_gene: TRBV7-8; abundance: NA; CDR3nt: TGTGCCAGCAGCCAAGGGACAGGGGGCCCCTACGAGCAGTACTTC; CDR3aa: CASSQGTGGPYEQYF
d_gene: NA; j_gene: TRBJ1-4; v_gene: TRBV6-1; abundance: NA; CDR3nt: TGTGCCACCGGGCCGATAGGGGAAAAACTGTTTTTT; CDR3aa: CATGPIGEKLFF
d_gene: NA; j_gene: TRBJ1-1; v_gene: TRBV11-3; abundance: NA; CDR3nt: TGTGCCAGCAGCTTAGGGGGTTCGAACACTGAAGCTTTCTTT; CDR3aa: CASSLGGSNTEAFF
d_gene: NA; j_gene: TRBJ2-5; v_gene: TRBV10-3; abundance: NA; CDR3nt: TGTGCCATCAGACCCCAGGGTGGAGAGACCCAGTACTTC; CDR3aa: CAIRPQGGETQYF
d_gene: TRBD2; j_gene: TRBJ2-5; v_gene: TRBV30; abundance: NA; CDR3nt: TGTGCCTGGAGTCCGCTAGCGGGAGGTGAGACCCAGTACTTC; CDR3aa: CAWSPLAGGETQYF
d_gene: TRBD2; j_gene: TRBJ2-5; v_gene: TRBV2; abundance: once; CDR3nt: TGTGCCAGCAGTTGGCGGGAGGGACGCCAAGAGACCCAGTACTTC; CDR3aa: CASSWREGRQETQYF
d_gene: NA; j_gene: TRBJ1-4; v_gene: TRBV5-1; abundance: NA; CDR3nt: TGCGCCAGCAGCTTGGCCGGATCTGCAACTAATGAAAAACTGTTTTTT; CDR3aa: CASSLAGSATNEKLFF
d_gene: NA; j_gene: TRBJ1-6; v_gene: TRBV27; abundance: NA; CDR3nt: TGTGCCCAGCGGGGTAATTCACCCCTCCACTTT; CDR3aa: CAQRGNSPLHF
d_gene: NA; j_gene: TRBJ2-5; v_gene: TRBV30; abundance: NA; CDR3nt: TGTGCCTGGAGTGTTTCGACTAGGTCGGAGACCCAGTACTTC; CDR3aa: CAWSVSTRSETQYF
d_gene: TRBD1; j_gene: TRBJ1-4; v_gene: TRBV11-3; abundance: NA; CDR3nt: TGTGCCAGCAAACGCGACAGGGGTCGTGAAAAACTGTTTTTT; CDR3aa: CASKRDRGREKLFF
d_gene: NA; j_gene: TRBJ1-1; v_gene: TRBV7-2; abundance: NA; CDR3nt: TGTGCCAGCAGCTTAGAAGGGGACACTGAAGCTTTCTTT; CDR3aa: CASSLEGDTEAFF
d_gene: TRBD1; j_gene: TRBJ1-4; v_gene: TRBV5-1; abundance: NA; CDR3nt: TGCGCCAGCAGCTCAGGACAGGGCCGTGAAAAACTGTTTTTT; CDR3aa: CASSSGQGREKLFF
d_gene: TRBD1; j_gene: TRBJ2-1; v_gene: TRBV18; abundance: NA; CDR3nt: TGTGCCAGCTCACCACCGGCAGGGGGTAATGAGCAGTTCTTC; CDR3aa: CASSPPAGGNEQFF
d_gene: NA; j_gene: TRBJ1-2; v_gene: TRBV19; abundance: NA; CDR3nt: TGTGCCAGTAGTATGGGGGACCGATACTATGGCTACACCTTC; CDR3aa: CASSMGDRYYGYTF
d_gene: NA; j_gene: TRBJ1-2; v_gene: TRBV6-6; abundance: NA; CDR3nt: TGTGCCAGCAGTTACGGGCAGGGAGATTATGGCTACACCTTC; CDR3aa: CASSYGQGDYGYTF
d_gene: NA; j_gene: TRBJ1-6; v_gene: TRBV7-2; abundance: once; CDR3nt: TGTGCCAGCAGCTTAGGTGGGACGGTAAATTCACCCCTCCACTTT; CDR3aa: CASSLGGTVNSPLHF
d_gene: NA; j_gene: TRBJ2-7; v_gene: TRBV28; abundance: NA; CDR3nt: TGTGCCAGTAGCTCCCCTACCACGGGGATTGAGCAGTACTTC; CDR3aa: CASSSPTTGIEQYF
d_gene: TRBD2; j_gene: TRBJ2-2; v_gene: TRBV5-1; abundance: NA; CDR3nt: TGCGCCAGCAGCACGGGACTAGCGGGGAACACCGGGGAGTTGTTTTTT; CDR3aa: CASSTGLAGNTGELFF
d_gene: TRBD1; j_gene: TRBJ1-1; v_gene: TRBV10-3; abundance: NA; CDR3nt: TGTGCCATCAGAACGGAACAGGGGGCGCAGGCTGAAGCTTTCTTT; CDR3aa: CAIRTEQGAQAEAFF
d_gene: TRBD2; j_gene: TRBJ2-1; v_gene: TRBV2; abundance: NA; CDR3nt: TGTGCCAGCAAACTGACTAGCGGGTCCTTCAATGAGCAGTTCTTC; CDR3aa: CASKLTSGSFNEQFF
d_gene: NA; j_gene: TRBJ1-1; v_gene: TRBV11-2; abundance: NA; CDR3nt: TGTGCCAGCAGCTTACTCAGGGCTTCAGCTTTCTTT; CDR3aa: CASSLLRASAFF
d_gene: TRBD1; j_gene: TRBJ1-2; v_gene: TRBV16; abundance: NA; CDR3nt: TGTGCCAGCAGCCAATCAGGACAGGGGAACTATGGCTACACCTTC; CDR3aa: CASSQSGQGNYGYTF
d_gene: TRBD2; j_gene: TRBJ2-5; v_gene: TRBV29-1; abundance: NA; CDR3nt: TGCAGCGTCGATGGGACTAGTCTACAAGAGACCCAGTACTTC; CDR3aa: CSVDGTSLQETQYF
d_gene: TRBD2; j_gene: TRBJ2-1; v_gene: TRBV25-1; abundance: NA; CDR3nt: TGTGCCAGCAGTGAATTAACTAGCGGAGTCTACAATGAGCAGTTCTTC; CDR3aa: CASSELTSGVYNEQFF
d_gene: TRBD1; j_gene: TRBJ2-4; v_gene: TRBV6-1; abundance: NA; CDR3nt: TGTGCCAGCAGTGAGGACAGGGTAGTCAAAAACATTCAGTACTTC; CDR3aa: CASSEDRVVKNIQYF
d_gene: NA; j_gene: TRBJ2-3; v_gene: TRBV7-9; abundance: NA; CDR3nt: TGTGCCAGCACCCCATGGACTGAGGCAGATACGCAGTATTTT; CDR3aa: CASTPWTEADTQYF
d_gene: NA; j_gene: TRBJ2-2; v_gene: TRBV28; abundance: NA; CDR3nt: TGTGCCAGCAGTAACCAACAGAGAATGAACACCGGGGAGCTGTTTTTT; CDR3aa: CASSNQQRMNTGELFF
d_gene: TRBD1; j_gene: TRBJ1-3; v_gene: TRBV11-2; abundance: NA; CDR3nt: TGTGCCAGCAGCTTAGTGGGGACAGCCTCTGGAAACACCATATATTTT; CDR3aa: CASSLVGTASGNTIYF
d_gene: NA; j_gene: TRBJ1-1; v_gene: TRBV7-9; abundance: NA; CDR3nt: TGTGCCAGCAGCTTAGTCGCGGGGGCGGTTAAGGCTTTCTTT; CDR3aa: CASSLVAGAVKAFF
d_gene: NA; j_gene: TRBJ1-3; v_gene: TRBV30; abundance: NA; CDR3nt: TGTGCCTGGAGAACCTACCCCGCCTCTGGAAACACCATATATTTT; CDR3aa: CAWRTYPASGNTIYF
d_gene: NA; j_gene: TRBJ2-7; v_gene: TRBV19; abundance: NA; CDR3nt: TGTGCCAGTAGTATAGGCAGGGCAGCCTACGAGCAGTACTTC; CDR3aa: CASSIGRAAYEQYF
d_gene: TRBD2; j_gene: TRBJ2-1; v_gene: TRBV7-2; abundance: NA; CDR3nt: TGTGCCAGCAGCTTAGCGGTGCTAGCGGGTAGCGATGAGCAGTTCTTC; CDR3aa: CASSLAVLAGSDEQFF
d_gene: NA; j_gene: TRBJ1-5; v_gene: TRBV6-6; abundance: NA; CDR3nt: TGTGCCAGCAGTTCCCCAGGGCCCCAGCAGCCCCAGCATTTT; CDR3aa: CASSSPGPQQPQHF
d_gene: TRBD2; j_gene: TRBJ2-5; v_gene: TRBV4-3; abundance: NA; CDR3nt: TGCGCCAGCAGCATCGGGACTAGCGGGAAAGAGACCCAGTACTTC; CDR3aa: CASSIGTSGKETQYF
d_gene: NA; j_gene: TRBJ1-5; v_gene: TRBV5-1; abundance: NA; CDR3nt: TGCGCCAGCAGCTTGGGCGATTCCGACCCTGGCAATCAGCCCCAGCATTTT; CDR3aa: CASSLGDSDPGNQPQHF
d_gene: NA; j_gene: TRBJ1-1; v_gene: TRBV30; abundance: once; CDR3nt: TGTGCCGTACAGGGCTCCTTGACTGAAGCTTTCTTT; CDR3aa: CAVQGSLTEAFF
d_gene: NA; j_gene: TRBJ2-3; v_gene: TRBV7-2; abundance: NA; CDR3nt: TGTGCCAGCAGCTACCTCAAAGGTACGCAGTATTTT; CDR3aa: CASSYLKGTQYF
d_gene: TRBD2; j_gene: TRBJ2-1; v_gene: TRBV7-3; abundance: NA; CDR3nt: TGTGCCAGCAGCAATACCGGGACTAGTCGCTACAATGAGCAGTTCTTC; CDR3aa: CASSNTGTSRYNEQFF
d_gene: NA; j_gene: TRBJ2-7; v_gene: TRBV28; abundance: NA; CDR3nt: TGTGCCAGCAGGGGGTCGGCCTACGAGCAGTACTTC; CDR3aa: CASRGSAYEQYF
d_gene: NA; j_gene: TRBJ1-5; v_gene: TRBV19; abundance: NA; CDR3nt: TGTGCCAGTAGGTTACAGGGTGCTCAGCCCCAGCATTTT; CDR3aa: CASRLQGAQPQHF
d_gene: TRBD1; j_gene: TRBJ2-7; v_gene: TRBV5-1; abundance: NA; CDR3nt: TGCGCCAGCAGCTGGGGGACAGAGGGCGAGCAGTACTTC; CDR3aa: CASSWGTEGEQYF
d_gene: TRBD2; j_gene: TRBJ2-1; v_gene: TRBV5-4; abundance: NA; CDR3nt: TGTGCCAGCAGAAAGGGGACTAGCGGGAGCTCCTACAATGAGCAGTTCTTC; CDR3aa: CASRKGTSGSSYNEQFF
d_gene: NA; j_gene: TRBJ2-7; v_gene: TRBV7-2; abundance: NA; CDR3nt: TGTGCCAGCAGCCTTCAGATACAGACACGAGCCTACGAGCAGTACTTC; CDR3aa: CASSLQIQTRAYEQYF
d_gene: TRBD1; j_gene: TRBJ2-7; v_gene: TRBV6-5; abundance: once; CDR3nt: TGTGCCAGCAGTAGGCCGGGACAGGGGGCCTACGAGCAGTACTTC; CDR3aa: CASSRPGQGAYEQYF
d_gene: TRBD2; j_gene: TRBJ2-5; v_gene: TRBV7-2; abundance: NA; CDR3nt: TGTGCCAGCAGCTTAGGCGGGAGTGAGACCCAGTACTTC; CDR3aa: CASSLGGSETQYF
d_gene: TRBD1; j_gene: TRBJ2-2; v_gene: TRBV18; abundance: NA; CDR3nt: TGTGCCAGCTCACCGAGGACAGGGGCCGGGGAGCTGTTTTTT; CDR3aa: CASSPRTGAGELFF
d_gene: TRBD2; j_gene: TRBJ2-5; v_gene: TRBV2; abundance: NA; CDR3nt: TGTGCCAGTCACGAAACCAGCGGGAGTGGACTAAAGACCCAGTACTTC; CDR3aa: CASHETSGSGLKTQYF
d_gene: NA; j_gene: TRBJ1-2; v_gene: TRBV29-1; abundance: NA; CDR3nt: TGCAGCGTTGTTCTGGCAGGGGTGGGTGATGGCTACACCTTC; CDR3aa: CSVVLAGVGDGYTF
d_gene: NA; j_gene: TRBJ1-3; v_gene: TRBV30; abundance: NA; CDR3nt: TGTGCCTGGAGTGCCTCCCTTCGAAACACCATATATTTT; CDR3aa: CAWSASLRNTIYF